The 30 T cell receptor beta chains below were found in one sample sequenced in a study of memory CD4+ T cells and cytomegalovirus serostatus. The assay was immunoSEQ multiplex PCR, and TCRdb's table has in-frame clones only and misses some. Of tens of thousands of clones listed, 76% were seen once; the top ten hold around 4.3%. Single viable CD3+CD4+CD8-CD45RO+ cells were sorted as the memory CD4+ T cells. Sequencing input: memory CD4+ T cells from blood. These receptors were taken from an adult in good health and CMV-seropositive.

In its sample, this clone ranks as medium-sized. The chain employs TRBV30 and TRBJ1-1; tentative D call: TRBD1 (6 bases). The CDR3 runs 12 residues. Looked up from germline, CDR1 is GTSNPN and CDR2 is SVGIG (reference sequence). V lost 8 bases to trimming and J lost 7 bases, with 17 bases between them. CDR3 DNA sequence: TGTGCCAGCAGTCAGGGGTCCGGTGAAGCTTTCTTT. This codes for CASSQGSGEAFF.

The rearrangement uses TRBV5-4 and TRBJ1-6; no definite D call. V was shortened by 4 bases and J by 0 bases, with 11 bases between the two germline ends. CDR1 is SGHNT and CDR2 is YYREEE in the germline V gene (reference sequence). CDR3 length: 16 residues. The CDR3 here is CASSNLVGSYNSPLHF. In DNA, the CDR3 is TGTGCCAGCAGCAATCTCGTTGGCTCCTATAATTCACCCCTCCACTTT.

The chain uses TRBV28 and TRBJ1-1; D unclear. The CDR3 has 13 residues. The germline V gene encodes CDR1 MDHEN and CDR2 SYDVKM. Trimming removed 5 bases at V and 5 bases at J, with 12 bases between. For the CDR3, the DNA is TGTGCCAGCAGTGAATCGGTCGGGACTGAAGCTTTCTTT. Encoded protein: CASSESVGTEAFF. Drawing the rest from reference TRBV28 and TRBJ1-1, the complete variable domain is DVKVTQSSRYLVKRTGEKVFLECVQDMDHENMFWYRQDPGLGLRLIYFSYDVKMKEKGDIPEGYSVSREKKERFSLILESASTNQTSMYLCASSESVGTEAFFGQGTRLTVV.

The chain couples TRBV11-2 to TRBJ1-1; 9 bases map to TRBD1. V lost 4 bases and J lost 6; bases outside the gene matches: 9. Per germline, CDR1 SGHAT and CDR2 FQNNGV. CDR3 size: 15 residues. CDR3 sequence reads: CASSSHRGRGPEAFF. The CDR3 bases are TGTGCCAGCAGCTCGCACAGGGGGCGGGGACCTGAAGCTTTCTTT.

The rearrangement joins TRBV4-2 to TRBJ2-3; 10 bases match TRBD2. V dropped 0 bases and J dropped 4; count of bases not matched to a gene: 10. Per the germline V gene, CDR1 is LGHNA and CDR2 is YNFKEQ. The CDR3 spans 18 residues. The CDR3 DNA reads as TGTGCCAGCAGCCAAGATTCAGGACTAGCGGCCGGACCAGATACGCAGTATTTT. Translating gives CASSQDSGLAAGPDTQYF.

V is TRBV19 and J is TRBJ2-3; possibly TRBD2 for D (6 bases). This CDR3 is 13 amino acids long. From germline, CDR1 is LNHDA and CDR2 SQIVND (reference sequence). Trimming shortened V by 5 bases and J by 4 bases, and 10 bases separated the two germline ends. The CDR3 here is CASSLGRSDTQYF. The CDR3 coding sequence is TGTGCCAGTAGTCTGGGGAGGTCAGATACGCAGTATTTT. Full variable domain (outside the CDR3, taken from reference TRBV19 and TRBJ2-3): DGGITQSPKYLFRKEGQNVTLSCEQNLNHDAMYWYRQDPGQGLRLIYYSQIVNDFQKGDIAEGYSVSREKKESFPLTVTSAQKNPTAFYLCASSLGRSDTQYFGPGTRLTVL.

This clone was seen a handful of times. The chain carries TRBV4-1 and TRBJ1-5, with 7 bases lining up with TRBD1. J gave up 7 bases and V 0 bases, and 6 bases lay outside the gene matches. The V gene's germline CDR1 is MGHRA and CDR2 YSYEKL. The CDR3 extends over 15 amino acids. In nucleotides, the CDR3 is TGCGCCAGCAGCCAAGAGGTTACAGGGGAGCAGCCCCAGCATTTT. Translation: CASSQEVTGEQPQHF.

The CDR3 nucleotides are TGCAGCGTCCGGGGGGGGAAGAATGGCTACACCTTC. This translates into CSVRGGKNGYTF. The chain links TRBV29-1 to TRBJ1-2; D is perhaps TRBD1 (5 bases). Germline values: CDR1 SQVTM, CDR2 ANQGSEA. Between the trimmed V and J ends, which lost 6 bases and 6 bases, there was a span of 14 bases. The CDR3 length is 12 residues. Complete variable domain (other parts from reference TRBV29-1 and TRBJ1-2): SAVISQKPSRDICQRGTSLTIQCQVDSQVTMMFWYRQQPGQSLTLIATANQGSEATYESGFVIDKFPISRPNLTFSTLTVSNMSPEDSSIYLCSVRGGKNGYTFGSGTRLTVV.

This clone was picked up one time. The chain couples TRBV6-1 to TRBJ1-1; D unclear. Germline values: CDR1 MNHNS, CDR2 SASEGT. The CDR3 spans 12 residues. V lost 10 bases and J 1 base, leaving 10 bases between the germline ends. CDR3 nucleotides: TGTGCCACCAAAGGCGGGAACACTGAAGCTTTCTTT. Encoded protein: CATKGGNTEAFF.

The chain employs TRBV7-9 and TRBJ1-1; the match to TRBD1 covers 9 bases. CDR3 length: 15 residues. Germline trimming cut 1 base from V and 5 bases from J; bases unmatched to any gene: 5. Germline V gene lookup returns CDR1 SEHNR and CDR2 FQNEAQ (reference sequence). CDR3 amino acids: CASSLDRGRRTEAFF. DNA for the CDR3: TGTGCCAGCAGCTTAGACAGGGGGCGACGGACTGAAGCTTTCTTT. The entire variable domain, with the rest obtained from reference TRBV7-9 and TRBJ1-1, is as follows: DTGVSQNPRHKITKRGQNVTFRCDPISEHNRLYWYRQTLGQGPEFLTYFQNEAQLEKSRLLSDRFSAERPKGSFSTLEIQRTEQGDSAMYLCASSLDRGRRTEAFFGQGTRLTVV.

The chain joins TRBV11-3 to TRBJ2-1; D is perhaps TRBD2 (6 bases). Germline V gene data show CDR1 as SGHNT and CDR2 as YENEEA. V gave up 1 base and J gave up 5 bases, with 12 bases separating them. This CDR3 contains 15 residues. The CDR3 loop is CASSLGRGPHNEQFF. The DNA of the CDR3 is TGTGCCAGCAGCTTAGGGCGGGGTCCCCACAATGAGCAGTTCTTC.

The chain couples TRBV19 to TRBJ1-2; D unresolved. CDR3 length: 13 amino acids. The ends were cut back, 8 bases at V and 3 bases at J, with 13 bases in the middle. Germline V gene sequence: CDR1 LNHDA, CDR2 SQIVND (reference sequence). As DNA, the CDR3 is TGTGCCAGTTCCCGAGGCAGATACTATGGCTACACCTTC. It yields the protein CASSRGRYYGYTF.

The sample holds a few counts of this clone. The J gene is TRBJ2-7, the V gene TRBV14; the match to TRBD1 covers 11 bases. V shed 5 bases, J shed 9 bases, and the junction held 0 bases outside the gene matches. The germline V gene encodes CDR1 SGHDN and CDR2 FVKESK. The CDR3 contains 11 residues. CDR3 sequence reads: CASSGTGGQYF. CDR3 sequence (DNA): TGTGCCAGCAGCGGGACAGGGGGGCAGTACTTC.

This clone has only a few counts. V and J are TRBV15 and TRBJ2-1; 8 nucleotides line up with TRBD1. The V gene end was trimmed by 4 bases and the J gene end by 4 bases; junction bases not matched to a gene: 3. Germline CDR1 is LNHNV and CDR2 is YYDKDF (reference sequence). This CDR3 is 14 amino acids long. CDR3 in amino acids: CATSKGTGYNEQFF. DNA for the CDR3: TGTGCCACCAGCAAGGGGACAGGTTACAATGAGCAGTTCTTC.

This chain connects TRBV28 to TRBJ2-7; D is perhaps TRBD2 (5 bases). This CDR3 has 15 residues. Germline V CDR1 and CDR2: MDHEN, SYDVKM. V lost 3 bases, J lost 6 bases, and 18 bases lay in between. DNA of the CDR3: TGTGCCAGCAGTTTTGCGGGCAAACTCCAGGCCGAGCAGTACTTC. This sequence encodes CASSFAGKLQAEQYF.

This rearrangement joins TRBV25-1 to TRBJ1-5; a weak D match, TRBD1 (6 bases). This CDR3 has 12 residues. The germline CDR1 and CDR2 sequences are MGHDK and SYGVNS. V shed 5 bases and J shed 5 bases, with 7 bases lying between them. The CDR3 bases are TGTGCCAGCAGTACAGGGCATCAGCCCCAGCATTTT. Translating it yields CASSTGHQPQHF.

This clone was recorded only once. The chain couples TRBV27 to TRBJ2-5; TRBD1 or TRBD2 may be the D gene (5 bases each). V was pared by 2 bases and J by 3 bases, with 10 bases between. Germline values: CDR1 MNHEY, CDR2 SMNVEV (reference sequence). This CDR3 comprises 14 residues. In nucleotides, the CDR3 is TGTGCCAGCAGTTTAGGGACGACCAAAGAGACCCAGTACTTC. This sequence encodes CASSLGTTKETQYF.

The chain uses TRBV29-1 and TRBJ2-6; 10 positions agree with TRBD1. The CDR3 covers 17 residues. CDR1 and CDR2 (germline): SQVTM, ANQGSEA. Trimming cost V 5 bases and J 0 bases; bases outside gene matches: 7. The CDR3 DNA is TGCAGCGTTCGGGGACAGGGGACTAACTCTGGGGCCAACGTCCTGACTTTC. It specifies CSVRGQGTNSGANVLTF.

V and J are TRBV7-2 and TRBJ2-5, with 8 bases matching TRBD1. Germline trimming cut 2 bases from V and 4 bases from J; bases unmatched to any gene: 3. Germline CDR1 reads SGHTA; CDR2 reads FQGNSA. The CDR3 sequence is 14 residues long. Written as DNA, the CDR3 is TGTGCCAGCAGCTTACGACAGGGGAGAGAGACCCAGTACTTC. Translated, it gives CASSLRQGRETQYF.

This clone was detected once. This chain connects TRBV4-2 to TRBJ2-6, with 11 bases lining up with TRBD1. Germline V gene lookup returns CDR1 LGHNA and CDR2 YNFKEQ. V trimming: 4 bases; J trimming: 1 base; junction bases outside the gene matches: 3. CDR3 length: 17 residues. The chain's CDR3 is CASSLGTGGSGANVLTF. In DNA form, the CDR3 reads TGTGCCAGCAGCCTCGGGACAGGGGGTTCTGGGGCCAACGTCCTGACTTTC.

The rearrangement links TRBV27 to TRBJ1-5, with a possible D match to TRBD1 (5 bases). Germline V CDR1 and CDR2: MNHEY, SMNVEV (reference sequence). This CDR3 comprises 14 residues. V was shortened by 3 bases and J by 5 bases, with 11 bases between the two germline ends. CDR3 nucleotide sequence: TGTGCCAGCAGTTTTGGTAGGGGCGATCAGCCCCAGCATTTT. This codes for CASSFGRGDQPQHF.

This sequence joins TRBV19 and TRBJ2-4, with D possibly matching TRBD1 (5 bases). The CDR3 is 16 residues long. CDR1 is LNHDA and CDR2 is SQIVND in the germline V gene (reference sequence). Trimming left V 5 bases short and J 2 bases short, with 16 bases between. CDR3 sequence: CASSVTFRETKNIQYF. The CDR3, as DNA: TGTGCCAGTAGTGTGACGTTCAGGGAAACCAAAAACATTCAGTACTTC.

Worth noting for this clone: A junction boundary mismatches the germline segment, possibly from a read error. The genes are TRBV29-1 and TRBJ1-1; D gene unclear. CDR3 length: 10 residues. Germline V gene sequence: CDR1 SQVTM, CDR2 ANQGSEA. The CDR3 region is CGVGDGEAFF. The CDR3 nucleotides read TGCGGCGTCGGAGATGGGGAAGCTTTCTTT.

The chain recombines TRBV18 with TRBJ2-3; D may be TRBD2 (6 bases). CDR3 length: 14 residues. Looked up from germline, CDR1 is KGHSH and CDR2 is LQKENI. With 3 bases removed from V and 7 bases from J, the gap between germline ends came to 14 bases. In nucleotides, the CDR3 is TGTGCCAGCTCACCGGCGGGAAGAACTTATACGCAGTATTTT. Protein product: CASSPAGRTYTQYF.

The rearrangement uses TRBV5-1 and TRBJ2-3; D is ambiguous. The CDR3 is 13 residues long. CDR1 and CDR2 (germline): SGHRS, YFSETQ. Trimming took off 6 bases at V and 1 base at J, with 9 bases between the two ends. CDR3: CASNIQGTDTQYF. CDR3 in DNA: TGCGCCAGCAACATTCAGGGCACAGATACGCAGTATTTT.

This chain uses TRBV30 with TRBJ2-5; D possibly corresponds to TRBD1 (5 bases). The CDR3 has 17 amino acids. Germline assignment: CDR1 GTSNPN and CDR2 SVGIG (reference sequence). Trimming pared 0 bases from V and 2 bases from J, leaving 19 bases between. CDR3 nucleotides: TGTGCCTGGAGTGTATTTGGGGCCGCCTTCTTGCAAGAGACCCAGTACTTC. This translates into CAWSVFGAAFLQETQYF.

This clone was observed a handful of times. CDR3 coding DNA: TGTGCCAGCATGAGGCGGTTTCCGGACACTGAAGCTTTCTTT. Translation: CASMRRFPDTEAFF. The chain joins TRBV6-1 to TRBJ1-1, with D hard to call. Germline V gives CDR1 MNHNS, CDR2 SASEGT. The CDR3 is 14 residues long. V was clipped by 7 bases and J by 3 bases, with 15 bases between them.

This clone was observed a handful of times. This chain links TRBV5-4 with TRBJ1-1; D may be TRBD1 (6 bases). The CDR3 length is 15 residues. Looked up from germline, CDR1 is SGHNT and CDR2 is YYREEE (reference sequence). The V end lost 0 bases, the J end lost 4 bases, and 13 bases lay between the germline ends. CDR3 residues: CASSLEGGQGTEAFF. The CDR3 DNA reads TGTGCCAGCAGCTTGGAGGGGGGGCAGGGCACTGAAGCTTTCTTT.

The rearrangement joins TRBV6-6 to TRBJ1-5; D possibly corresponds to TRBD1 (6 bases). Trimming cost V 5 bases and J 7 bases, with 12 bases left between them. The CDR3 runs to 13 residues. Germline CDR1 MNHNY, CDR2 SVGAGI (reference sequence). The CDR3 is CASSRGTSQPQHF. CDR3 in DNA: TGTGCCAGCAGTAGGGGGACCAGCCAGCCCCAGCATTTT.

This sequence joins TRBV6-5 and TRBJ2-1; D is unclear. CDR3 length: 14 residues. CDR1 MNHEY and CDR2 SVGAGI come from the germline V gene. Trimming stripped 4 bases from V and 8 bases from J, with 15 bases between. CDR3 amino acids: CASSFNRATDEQFF. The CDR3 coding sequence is TGTGCCAGCAGTTTTAACCGAGCCACTGATGAGCAGTTCTTC.